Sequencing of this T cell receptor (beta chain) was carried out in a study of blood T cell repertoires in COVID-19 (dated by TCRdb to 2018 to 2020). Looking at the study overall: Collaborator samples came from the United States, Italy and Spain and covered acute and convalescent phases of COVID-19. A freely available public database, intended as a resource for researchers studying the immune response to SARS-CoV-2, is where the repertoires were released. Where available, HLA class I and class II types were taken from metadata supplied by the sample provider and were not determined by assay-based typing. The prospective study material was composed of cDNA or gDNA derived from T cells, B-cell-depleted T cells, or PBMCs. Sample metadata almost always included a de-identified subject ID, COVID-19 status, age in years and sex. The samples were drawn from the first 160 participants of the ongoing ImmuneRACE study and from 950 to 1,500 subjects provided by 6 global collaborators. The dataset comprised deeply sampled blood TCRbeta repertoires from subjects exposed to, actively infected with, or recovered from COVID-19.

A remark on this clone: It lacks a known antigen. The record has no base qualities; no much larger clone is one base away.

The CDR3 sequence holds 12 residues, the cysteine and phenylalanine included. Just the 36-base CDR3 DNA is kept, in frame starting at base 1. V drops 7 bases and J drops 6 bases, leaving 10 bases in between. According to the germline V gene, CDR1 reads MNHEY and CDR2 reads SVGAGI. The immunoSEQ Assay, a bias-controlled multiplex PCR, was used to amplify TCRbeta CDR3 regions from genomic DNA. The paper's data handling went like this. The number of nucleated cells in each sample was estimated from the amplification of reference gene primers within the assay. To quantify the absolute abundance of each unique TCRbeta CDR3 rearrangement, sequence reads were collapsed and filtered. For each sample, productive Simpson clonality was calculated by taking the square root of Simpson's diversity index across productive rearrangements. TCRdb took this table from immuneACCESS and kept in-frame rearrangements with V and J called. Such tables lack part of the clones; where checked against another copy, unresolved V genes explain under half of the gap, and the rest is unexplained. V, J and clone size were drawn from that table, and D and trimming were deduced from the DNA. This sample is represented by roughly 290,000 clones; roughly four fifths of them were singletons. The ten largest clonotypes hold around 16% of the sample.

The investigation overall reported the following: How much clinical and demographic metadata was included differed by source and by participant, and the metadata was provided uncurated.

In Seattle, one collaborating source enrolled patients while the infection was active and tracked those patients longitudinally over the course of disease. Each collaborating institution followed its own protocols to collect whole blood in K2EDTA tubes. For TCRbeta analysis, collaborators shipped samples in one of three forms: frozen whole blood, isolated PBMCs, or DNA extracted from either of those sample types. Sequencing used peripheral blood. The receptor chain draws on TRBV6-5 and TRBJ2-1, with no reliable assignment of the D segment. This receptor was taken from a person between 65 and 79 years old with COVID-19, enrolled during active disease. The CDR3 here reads CASNSERNEQFF. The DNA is TGTGCCAGCAACTCCGAGCGCAATGAGCAGTTCTTC.